A selection of T cell receptor beta chains follows, all from one sample in a study of T cells in Graves' hyperthyroidism and ophthalmopathy. TCRdb reprocessed the multiplex PCR reads via MiXCR and lists one record per CDR3 protein. This sample carries about 550,000 distinct CDR3 sequences, about 20% of them seen once, and the ten largest clones take about 25%. What was sequenced was blood. These receptors all stem from a man younger than 35 with Graves' hyperthyroidism. Each CDR3 is given with its conserved first and last residue. The D gene is left open where the match is weak.

CDR3aa,d_gene,v_gene,j_gene
CASREGRLNTEAFF,-,TRBV2,TRBJ1-1
CASRVGPRPQHF,-,TRBV28,TRBJ1-5
CASSLDAGRNQPQHF,-,TRBV11-2,TRBJ1-5
CASSLTDPTQETQYF,-,TRBV5-1,TRBJ2-5
CSASRHRGLVGTETFF,TRBD1,TRBV20-1,TRBJ1-1
CASSLVTGLINTEAFF,-,TRBV5-1,TRBJ1-1
CASSLDGGNQPQHF,-,TRBV5-1,TRBJ1-5
CASTGQGATEAFF,TRBD1,TRBV18,TRBJ1-1
CASSVGENTNYEQYF,-,TRBV9,TRBJ2-7
CASSLWGIGYTF,-,TRBV28,TRBJ1-2
CASSSDAGHPSNTEAFF,-,TRBV7-8,TRBJ1-1
CASSLGLAGGPTGELFF,TRBD2,TRBV28,TRBJ2-2
CASSTDRGPTGELFF,TRBD1,TRBV9,TRBJ2-2
CAWSMGLQETQYF,-,TRBV30,TRBJ2-5
CASSYSSGGHPLYEQYF,TRBD2,TRBV6-5,TRBJ2-7
CASSFLPADYGYTF,-,TRBV12-3/TRBV12-4,TRBJ1-2
CASSEWRYQKYQETQYF,-,TRBV6-1,TRBJ2-5
CASSQPDSADYGYTF,-,TRBV12-3/TRBV12-4,TRBJ1-2
CASSHGLAYEQYF,-,TRBV19,TRBJ2-7
CASSLAIGRDIAYEQYF,-,TRBV5-1,TRBJ2-7
CASTLGGHTEAFF,-,TRBV19,TRBJ1-1
CASRGQGPWGELFF,TRBD1,TRBV6-1,TRBJ2-2
CSARERRLDNSPLHF,-,TRBV20-1,TRBJ1-6
CASKGAGELFF,-,TRBV27,TRBJ2-2
CASSKGSGVGTEAFF,-,TRBV19,TRBJ1-1
CASSHSYRGRGTEAFF,TRBD1,TRBV28,TRBJ1-1
CASSLQIHYEQYF,-,TRBV6-2/TRBV6-3,TRBJ2-7
CASSYGALVTEAFF,-,TRBV12-3/TRBV12-4,TRBJ1-1
CSARGDRGALETQYF,-,TRBV20-1,TRBJ2-5
CASSIRMDVGNQPQHF,-,TRBV19,TRBJ1-5
CASTVGGPTEAFF,-,TRBV19,TRBJ1-1